This TCR beta chain was sequenced in a study of CD8 T cells in ankylosing spondylitis. General study findings and limits: Apparently characteristic of ankylosing spondylitis blood was a TCR beta motif (under ten highly homologous variants). Earlier literature documents some of the motif variants in reactive arthritis synovial fluid and blood.

This clonotype was seen only a few times. The antigen remains unidentified. TCRdb reanalysed the 5' RACE reads using MiXCR and keeps one entry per CDR3 protein. This table has some 840,000 distinct CDR3 sequences, roughly 12% appearing once. With 3 bases removed from V and 5 bases from J, the gap between germline ends came to 9 bases. The CDR3 loop spans 13 amino acids. Germline values: CDR1 SGHRS, CDR2 YFSETQ. The specimen sequenced was blood, either unsorted or a sorted T cell fraction (not recorded which). This receptor was identified in a male donor with ankylosing spondylitis. J is TRBJ2-1 and V is TRBV5-1; perhaps TRBD1 as D (5 bases). This CDR3 is CASSSSGNNEQFF. The CDR3 region has the DNA TGCGCCAGCAGCTCGTCAGGGAACAATGAGCAGTTCTTC.